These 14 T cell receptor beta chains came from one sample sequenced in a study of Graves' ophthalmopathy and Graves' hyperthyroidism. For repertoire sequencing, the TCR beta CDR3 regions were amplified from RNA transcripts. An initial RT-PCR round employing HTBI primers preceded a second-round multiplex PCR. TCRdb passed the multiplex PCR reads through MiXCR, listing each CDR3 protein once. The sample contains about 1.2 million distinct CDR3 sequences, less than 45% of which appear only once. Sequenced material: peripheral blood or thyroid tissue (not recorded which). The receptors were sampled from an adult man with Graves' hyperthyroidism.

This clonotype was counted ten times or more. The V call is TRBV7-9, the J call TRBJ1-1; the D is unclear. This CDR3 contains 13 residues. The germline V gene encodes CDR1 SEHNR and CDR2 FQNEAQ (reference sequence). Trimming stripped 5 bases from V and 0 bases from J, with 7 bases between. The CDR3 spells CASSPQMNTEAFF. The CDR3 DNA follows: TGTGCCAGCAGCCCCCAGATGAACACTGAAGCTTTCTTT. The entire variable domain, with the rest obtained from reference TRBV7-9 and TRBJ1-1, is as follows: DTGVSQNPRHKITKRGQNVTFRCDPISEHNRLYWYRQTLGQGPEFLTYFQNEAQLEKSRLLSDRFSAERPKGSFSTLEIQRTEQGDSAMYLCASSPQMNTEAFFGQGTRLTVV.

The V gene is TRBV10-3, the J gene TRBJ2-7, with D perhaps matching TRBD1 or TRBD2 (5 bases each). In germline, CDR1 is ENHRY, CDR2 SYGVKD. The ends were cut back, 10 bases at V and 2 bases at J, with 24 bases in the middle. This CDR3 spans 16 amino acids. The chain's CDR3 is CASIPPPGRATYEQYF. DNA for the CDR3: TGTGCCAGCATTCCCCCACCGGGACGGGCAACCTACGAGCAGTACTTC.

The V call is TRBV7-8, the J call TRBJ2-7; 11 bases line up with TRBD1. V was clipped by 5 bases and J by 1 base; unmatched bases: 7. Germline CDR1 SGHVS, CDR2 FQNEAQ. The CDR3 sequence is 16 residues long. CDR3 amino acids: CASSPGQGGGSYEQYF. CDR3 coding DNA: TGTGCCAGCAGCCCGGGACAGGGGGGCGGATCCTACGAGCAGTACTTC.

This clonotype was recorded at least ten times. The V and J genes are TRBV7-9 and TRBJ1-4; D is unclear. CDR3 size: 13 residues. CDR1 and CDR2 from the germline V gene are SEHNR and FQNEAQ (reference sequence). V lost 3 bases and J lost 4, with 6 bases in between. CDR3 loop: CASSFTNNEKLFF. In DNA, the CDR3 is TGTGCCAGCAGCTTTACGAATAATGAAAAACTGTTTTTT.

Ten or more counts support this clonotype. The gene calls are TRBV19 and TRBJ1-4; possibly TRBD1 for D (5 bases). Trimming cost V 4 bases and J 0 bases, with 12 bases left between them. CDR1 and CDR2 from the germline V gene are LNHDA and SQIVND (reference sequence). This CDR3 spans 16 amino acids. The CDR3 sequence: CASSTTGRSTNEKLFF. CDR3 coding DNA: TGTGCCAGTAGTACGACGGGACGGTCAACTAATGAAAAACTGTTTTTT.

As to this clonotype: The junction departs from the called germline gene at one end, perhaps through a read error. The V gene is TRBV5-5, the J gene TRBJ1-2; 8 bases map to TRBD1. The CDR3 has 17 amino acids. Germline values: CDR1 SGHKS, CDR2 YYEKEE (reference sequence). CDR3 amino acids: CASSPGGTGSSNYGYTF. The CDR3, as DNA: TGCGCCAGCAGCCCGGGGGGGACAGGTTCCTCTAACTATGGCTACACCTTC.

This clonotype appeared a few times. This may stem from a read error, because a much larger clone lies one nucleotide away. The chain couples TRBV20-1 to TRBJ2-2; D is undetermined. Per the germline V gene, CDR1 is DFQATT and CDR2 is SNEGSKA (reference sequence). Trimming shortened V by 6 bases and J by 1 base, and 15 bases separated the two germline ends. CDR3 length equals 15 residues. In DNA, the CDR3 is TGCAGTGCCGGTCCGGCTGTTGAGAACACCGGGGAGCTGTTTTTT. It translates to CSAGPAVENTGELFF.

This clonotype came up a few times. CDR3 nucleotide sequence: TGTGCCAGCAGTTTTGCCCTGGAGCAGCCCCAGCATTTT. It encodes CASSFALEQPQHF. The chain has TRBV7-2 and TRBJ1-5, with D uncertain. The CDR3 sequence is 13 residues long. CDR1 and CDR2 (germline): SGHTA, FQGNSA. V shed 6 bases and J shed 7 bases, with 13 bases lying between them.

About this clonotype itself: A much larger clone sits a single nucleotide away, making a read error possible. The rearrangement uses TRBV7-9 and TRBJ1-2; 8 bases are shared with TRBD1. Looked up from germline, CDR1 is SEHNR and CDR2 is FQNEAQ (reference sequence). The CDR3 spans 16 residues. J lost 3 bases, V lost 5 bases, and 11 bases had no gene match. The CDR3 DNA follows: TGTGCCAGCAGCCGCAAACAGGGGGTCACGGACTATGGCTACACCTTC. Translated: CASSRKQGVTDYGYTF.

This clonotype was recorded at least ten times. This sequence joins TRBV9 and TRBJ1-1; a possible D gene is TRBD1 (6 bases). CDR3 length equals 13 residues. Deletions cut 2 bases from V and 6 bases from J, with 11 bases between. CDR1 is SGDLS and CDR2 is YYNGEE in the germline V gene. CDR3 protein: CASSVTGAAEAFF. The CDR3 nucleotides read TGTGCCAGCAGCGTGACGGGGGCCGCTGAAGCTTTCTTT.

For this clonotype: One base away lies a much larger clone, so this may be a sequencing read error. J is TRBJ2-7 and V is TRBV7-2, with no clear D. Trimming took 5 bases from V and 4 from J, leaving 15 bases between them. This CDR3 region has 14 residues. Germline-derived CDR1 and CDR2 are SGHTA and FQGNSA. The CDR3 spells CASSAIGRSYEQYF. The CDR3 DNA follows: TGTGCCAGCAGCGCAATCGGGCGAAGTTACGAGCAGTACTTC.

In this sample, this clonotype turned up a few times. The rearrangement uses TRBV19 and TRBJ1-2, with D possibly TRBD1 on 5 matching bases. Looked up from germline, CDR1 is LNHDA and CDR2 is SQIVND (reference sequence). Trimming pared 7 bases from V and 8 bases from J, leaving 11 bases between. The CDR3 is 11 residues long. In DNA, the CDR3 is TGTGCCAGTACGGCAGGGAGAGGCTACACCTTC. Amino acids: CASTAGRGYTF.

CDR3 protein: CASTNPQGGSTGELFF. The CDR3 region has the DNA TGTGCCAGCACTAACCCCCAAGGGGGGAGCACCGGGGAGCTGTTTTTT. The rearrangement joins TRBV12-3 or TRBV12-4 to TRBJ2-2; D possibly matches TRBD1 or TRBD2 (6 bases each). There are 16 residues in the CDR3. V lost 7 bases, J lost 4 bases, and 19 bases lay in between.

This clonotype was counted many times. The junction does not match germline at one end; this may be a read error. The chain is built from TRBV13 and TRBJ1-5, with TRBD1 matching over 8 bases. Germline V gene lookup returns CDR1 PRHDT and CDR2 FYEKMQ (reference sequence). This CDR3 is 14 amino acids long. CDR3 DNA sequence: TGTGCCAGCAGCATAGGACAGGGCCTTCAGCCCCAGCATTTT. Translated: CASSIGQGLQPQHF.